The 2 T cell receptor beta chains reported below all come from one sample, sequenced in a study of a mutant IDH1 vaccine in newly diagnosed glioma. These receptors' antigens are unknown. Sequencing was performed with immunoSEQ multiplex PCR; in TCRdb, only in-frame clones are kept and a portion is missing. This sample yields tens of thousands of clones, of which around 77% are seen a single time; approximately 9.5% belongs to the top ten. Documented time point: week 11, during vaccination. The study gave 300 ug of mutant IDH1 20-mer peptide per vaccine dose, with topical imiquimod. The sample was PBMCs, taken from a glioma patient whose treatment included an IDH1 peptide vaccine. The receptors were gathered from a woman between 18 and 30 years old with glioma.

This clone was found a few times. Here the CDR3 DNA reads TGTGCCAGCAGCTTGGCCAGGACTAACTATGGCTACACCTTC. Translation gives CASSLARTNYGYTF. The chain carries TRBV5-6 and TRBJ1-2; D remains ambiguous. This CDR3 is 14 amino acids long. Trimming cost V 0 bases and J 0 bases, with 6 bases left between them. Germline CDR1 SGHDT, CDR2 YYEEEE.

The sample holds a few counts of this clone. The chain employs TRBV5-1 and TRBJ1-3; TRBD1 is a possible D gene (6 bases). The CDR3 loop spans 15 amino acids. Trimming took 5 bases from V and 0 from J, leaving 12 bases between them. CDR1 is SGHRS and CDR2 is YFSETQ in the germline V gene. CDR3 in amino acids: CASSTQGNSGNTIYF. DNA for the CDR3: TGCGCCAGCAGTACACAGGGAAACTCTGGAAACACCATATATTTT.